Listed below are T cell receptor beta chains from one sample, sequenced in a study of blood T cells in healthy people across ages. From the 5' RACE reads, TCRdb called clonotypes with MiXCR, one entry per CDR3 protein. Of 1.5 million to 2 million distinct CDR3 sequences in the sample, 25% to 30% were seen once. Sequenced sample: blood. These receptors were obtained from a woman in her twenties or thirties in good health. Each CDR3 is given with its conserved first and last residue. Fields, in order: J gene, clone size, D gene, V gene, CDR3 DNA, CDR3 protein. D genes are given only for firm matches. Only part of the rows carry a size: once, few, many, or a class if the clone is expanded.

TRBJ2-7	-	-	TRBV15	TGTGCCACCAGCAGAGAAGGCGCTAGCGCTTACGAGCAGTACTTC	CATSREGASAYEQYF
TRBJ2-3	few	-	TRBV3-1	TGTGCCAGCAGTGGTTTAGGTTGGGATACGCAGTATTTT	CASSGLGWDTQYF
TRBJ1-2	few	-	TRBV29-1	TGCAGCGTTCGGGACGGGAACTATGGCTACACCTTC	CSVRDGNYGYTF
TRBJ2-3	few	-	TRBV20-1	TGCAGTGCTAGAGATCTCCAGGCCCAAGATACGCAGTATTTT	CSARDLQAQDTQYF
TRBJ2-7	-	-	TRBV5-1	TGCGCCAGCAGCTTCACTGAACAGGGATCCTACGAGCAGTACTTC	CASSFTEQGSYEQYF
TRBJ2-3	few	-	TRBV20-1	TGCAGTGCTGTCGGGACCCCGGATACAGATACGCAGTATTTT	CSAVGTPDTDTQYF
TRBJ2-6	-	TRBD1	TRBV28	TGTGCCAGCAGTTCTTTACAGGGGGCTGGGGCCAACGTCCTGACTTTC	CASSSLQGAGANVLTF
TRBJ2-5	few	TRBD2	TRBV7-4	TGTGCCAGCAGCCCCCGGTCGGGGGGGGATCAAGAGACCCAGTACTTC	CASSPRSGGDQETQYF
TRBJ1-1	few	-	TRBV12-3/TRBV12-4	TGTGCCAGCAGTTTAGCGCTGGGGCCTCGTGAAGCTTTCTTT	CASSLALGPREAFF
TRBJ2-1	few	-	TRBV18	TGTGCCAGCTCACCAGGCGGGGGCCAGCAGAATGAGCAGTTCTTC	CASSPGGGQQNEQFF
TRBJ2-1	few	TRBD2	TRBV20-1	TGCAGTGTTAAAGGGACTAGCGATTATAATGAGCAGTTCTTC	CSVKGTSDYNEQFF
TRBJ2-5	many	-	TRBV7-2	TGTGCCAGCAGCTTCCTTAGCGGCCAAGAGACCCAGTACTTC	CASSFLSGQETQYF